A single T cell receptor beta chain is shown here with its context. The germline V gene has CDR1 SNHLY and CDR2 FYNNEI. This CDR3 has 13 amino acids. V was cut by 4 bases and J by 6 bases, with 12 bases left in between. This sample is part of a study of glioma-infiltrating T cells after dendritic cell vaccination. Method: immunoSEQ multiplex PCR; TCRdb's copy keeps in-frame clones and lacks some. The sample has approximately 99,000 clones, around 80% seen once. Time point indicated: after dendritic cell vaccination, including at tumor progression/relapse. Sequences were derived from blood, sampled after dendritic cell vaccination. The TCR was taken from a human donor with glioblastoma. The V gene is TRBV2, the J gene TRBJ1-2, with D possibly TRBD1 on 6 matching bases. Here the CDR3 reads CASSVLSGDGYTF. Here the CDR3 DNA reads TGTGCCAGCAGTGTATTGTCAGGGGATGGCTACACCTTC.